The 14 T cell receptor beta chains listed next were all sequenced from one sample in a study of patients and donors after allogeneic stem cell transplantation. MiXCR was run by TCRdb on the RT-PCR reads, yielding one entry per CDR3 protein. The sample has about a million distinct CDR3 sequences, about a sixth seen once. Sequenced material: blood, either unsorted or a sorted T cell fraction (not recorded which). The receptor source for this set is a human donor who was either an allogeneic HSCT recipient or a stem cell or donor lymphocyte infusion donor (not recorded which). It is not recorded whose cells these are; they may come from a transplant donor.

This clonotype was picked up a small number of times. The rearrangement joins TRBV20-1 to TRBJ2-1, with TRBD2 matching 14 bases. The germline V gene has CDR1 DFQATT and CDR2 SNEGSKA (reference sequence). The CDR3 spans 16 residues. V lost 6 bases, J lost 5 bases, and 9 bases stayed unmatched. Here the CDR3 reads CSAGGGLAGVNNEQFF. The CDR3 coding sequence is TGCAGTGCGGGTGGGGGACTAGCGGGAGTAAACAATGAGCAGTTCTTC.

V gene TRBV5-1 combines with J gene TRBJ1-3; 10 positions match TRBD1. There are 15 residues in the CDR3. Germline assignment: CDR1 SGHRS and CDR2 YFSETQ. The junction had 3 bases not matched to a gene; V was cut back by 4 bases and J by 2 bases. CDR3 sequence: CASSQGQGTGNTIYF. The DNA of the CDR3 is TGCGCCAGCAGCCAGGGACAGGGGACTGGAAACACCATATATTTT.

DNA for the CDR3: TGCAGTGCTAGTAACGGGGGCTCCTACAATGAGCAGTTCTTC. It encodes CSASNGGSYNEQFF. The chain recombines TRBV20-1 with TRBJ2-1; TRBD2 might be the D (6 bases). V lost 3 bases, J lost 0 bases, and 9 bases lay in between. The CDR3 consists of 14 residues. Germline-derived CDR1 and CDR2 are DFQATT and SNEGSKA (reference sequence).

This clonotype was detected only a few times. V and J are TRBV7-2 and TRBJ2-7, with 9 bases aligning to TRBD2. Germline trimming cut 5 bases from V and 4 bases from J; bases unmatched to any gene: 12. This CDR3 region has 16 residues. Germline V lookup: CDR1 SGHTA, CDR2 FQGNSA. In nucleotides, the CDR3 is TGTGCCAGCAGCCCCCTAGGCGGGAGGGCCGGTTACGAGCAGTACTTC. Its translation: CASSPLGGRAGYEQYF.

This clonotype was counted only a few times. The V call is TRBV5-4, the J call TRBJ2-2; D is perhaps TRBD1 (5 bases). CDR3 length: 15 amino acids. Germline V gene lookup returns CDR1 SGHNT and CDR2 YYREEE (reference sequence). V was clipped by 3 bases and J by 1 base, with 10 bases between them. The CDR3 DNA follows: TGTGCCAGCAGCTCTAATGACAGGAACACCGGGGAGCTGTTTTTT. This sequence encodes CASSSNDRNTGELFF. Using reference TRBV5-4 and TRBJ2-2 for the parts outside the CDR3, the full variable domain is ETGVTQSPTHLIKTRGQQVTLRCSSQSGHNTVSWYQQALGQGPQFIFQYYREEENGRGNFPPRFSGLQFPNYSSELNVNALELDDSALYLCASSSNDRNTGELFFGEGSRLTVL.

A few counts support this clonotype. V and J are TRBV6-5 and TRBJ2-7; D ambiguous. There are 16 residues in the CDR3. V lost 2 bases and J lost 0, with 14 bases in between. Germline CDR1 and CDR2: MNHEY and SVGAGI. This CDR3 is CASSYGAALGSYEQYF. The CDR3, as DNA: TGTGCCAGCAGTTACGGCGCAGCCCTGGGCTCCTACGAGCAGTACTTC.

V is TRBV14 and J is TRBJ2-1; D gene uncertain. This CDR3 is built from 14 residues. V was cut by 0 bases and J by 9 bases, with 12 bases left in between. Germline CDR1 is SGHDN and CDR2 is FVKESK. The CDR3 reads CASSQDASSVEQFF. CDR3 sequence (DNA): TGTGCCAGCAGCCAAGACGCCAGTTCAGTTGAGCAGTTCTTC.

This chain uses TRBV29-1 with TRBJ1-2; D remains ambiguous. The CDR3 spans 11 residues. Germline V gene data show CDR1 as SQVTM and CDR2 as ANQGSEA. V lost 4 bases, J lost 8 bases, and 11 bases lay in between. The CDR3 DNA follows: TGCAGCGTTGTATGGGGTTTCGGCTACACCTTC. Translated, it gives CSVVWGFGYTF.

In its sample, this clonotype was seen a few times. The chain has TRBV12-3 or TRBV12-4 and TRBJ1-2; 10 nucleotides match TRBD1. The V and J ends lost 7 bases and 0 bases, in that order; junction bases with no gene match: 8. The CDR3 has 16 residues. CDR3 sequence (DNA): TGTGCCAGCACCAGACAGGGGGCAGGGGCTAACTATGGCTACACCTTC. As protein: CASTRQGAGANYGYTF.

V is TRBV19 and J is TRBJ2-1; 11 bases are a match to TRBD2. The germline gives CDR1 LNHDA, CDR2 SQIVND (reference sequence). The CDR3 is 15 amino acids. J was trimmed by 9 bases and V by 5 bases; bases with no gene match: 9. The CDR3 DNA sequence: TGTGCCAGTAGTGCAATACTAGCGGGAGATGCTGAGCAGTTCTTC. It codes for CASSAILAGDAEQFF. The full variable domain, with the rest looked up from reference TRBV19 and TRBJ2-1, is DGGITQSPKYLFRKEGQNVTLSCEQNLNHDAMYWYRQDPGQGLRLIYYSQIVNDFQKGDIAEGYSVSREKKESFPLTVTSAQKNPTAFYLCASSAILAGDAEQFFGPGTRLTVL.

The V and J genes are TRBV25-1 and TRBJ2-1; D not certain. The CDR3 spans 14 residues. Germline V CDR1 and CDR2: MGHDK, SYGVNS. V gave up 4 bases and J gave up 2 bases, with 9 bases separating them. CDR3 sequence: CASSAPRPYNEQFF. CDR3 nucleotide sequence: TGTGCCAGCAGTGCCCCTCGTCCCTACAATGAGCAGTTCTTC.

CDR3 nucleotides: TGCGCCAGCAGGGCTATGCAGGGCGCGGGGTATGGCTACACCTTC. Amino acid sequence: CASRAMQGAGYGYTF. This rearrangement joins TRBV5-1 to TRBJ1-2; the D gene is possibly TRBD1 (5 bases). CDR1 is SGHRS, CDR2 YFSETQ, per germline. V was pared by 5 bases and J by 5 bases, with 19 bases between. The CDR3 has 15 amino acids.

This clonotype was seen a handful of times. The V and J genes are TRBV29-1 and TRBJ1-1, with D perhaps TRBD1 (5 bases). The V end lost 1 base, the J end lost 0 bases, and 12 bases lay between the germline ends. The CDR3 contains 15 residues. Germline lookup yields CDR1 SQVTM and CDR2 ANQGSEA. CDR3 sequence: CSVEAPGWMNTEAFF. The CDR3 DNA follows: TGCAGCGTTGAAGCCCCAGGGTGGATGAACACTGAAGCTTTCTTT. Variable domain in full (rest from reference TRBV29-1 and TRBJ1-1): SAVISQKPSRDICQRGTSLTIQCQVDSQVTMMFWYRQQPGQSLTLIATANQGSEATYESGFVIDKFPISRPNLTFSTLTVSNMSPEDSSIYLCSVEAPGWMNTEAFFGQGTRLTVV.

With regard to this clonotype: The CDR3 carries no conserved terminal phenylalanine or tryptophan, so it likely arises from a read error. This chain uses TRBV2 with TRBJ1-1, with 8 positions matching TRBD1. Germline CDR1 SNHLY, CDR2 FYNNEI. The junction had 8 bases not matched to a gene; V was cut back by 4 bases and J by 4 bases. This CDR3 region has 15 residues. The CDR3 sequence: CASSVDRVRGTEAFL. CDR3 sequence (DNA): TGTGCCAGCAGTGTGGACAGGGTAAGGGGCACTGAAGCTTTCCTT.